A selection of T cell receptor beta chains follows, all from one sample in a study of blood T cell repertoires in COVID-19. Sequenced by immunoSEQ multiplex PCR; TCRdb stores in-frame clones only, minus some. The sample has 150,000 to 180,000 clones, 70% to 85% seen once. What was sequenced was peripheral blood. These receptors all come from a woman aged 55 to 70 with acute or convalescent COVID-19. Both conserved end residues are part of each CDR3. A D gene is named only where the DNA matches it firmly. Part of the rows lack a size; the others show once, few, many or a class for expanded clones.

d_call,v_call,clone_size,cdr3_aa
TRBD1,TRBV29-1,-,CSSGQSNTEAFF
TRBD1,TRBV11-2,-,CASSSAGTGWKNTEAFF
-,TRBV19,-,CASTNSYKNIQYF
-,TRBV6-2/TRBV6-3,-,CASSYSAGWDNSPLHF
-,TRBV5-5,-,CASSWSRDLNSPLHF
-,TRBV2,-,CASTRETVNTEAFF
TRBD1,TRBV28,-,CASSRPGQGSYGYTF
-,TRBV3-1/TRBV3-2,-,CASSQGQDRTEAFF
-,TRBV7-9,-,CASSPTGRYNEQFF
-,TRBV24-1,few,CATGGVGVSLDGYTF
TRBD2,TRBV27,-,CASADSGGYTGELFF
-,TRBV11-2,-,CASRRLRTEETQYF
TRBD2,TRBV7-2,-,CASSFRGTRGNNEQFF
-,TRBV6-1,-,CASSEYPGVIDSPLHF
-,TRBV28,-,CASREQGPANEKLFF
TRBD1,TRBV18,once,CASSRDRGYEKLFF
TRBD2,TRBV19,-,CASSIDRRGMAGNEQFF
TRBD1,TRBV7-9,-,CASSWGTGGNTEAFF
-,TRBV19,-,CASSPPGTQEQYF
-,TRBV2,-,CASRGAGPNTEAFF
-,TRBV19,-,CASSPASGASAEAFF
TRBD2,TRBV5-1,-,CASSLDSGGSHNEQFF
TRBD1,TRBV18,once,CASSPPGQGPHGYTF
TRBD1,TRBV19,-,CASSTGQSYEQYF
-,TRBV5-5,-,CASSSTDRIEAFF
-,TRBV30,-,CAWSVQSSKPQHF
-,TRBV19,-,CASSMRLQGEKLFF
-,TRBV12-3/TRBV12-4,-,CASSREPGTEAFF
-,TRBV27,-,CASSFLVGGNTEAFF
-,TRBV19,-,CASSPRTLNTEAFF
TRBD2,TRBV3-1/TRBV3-2,few,CASSLAGLVTAGAQYF
TRBD1,TRBV19,-,CASRRQGITEQYF
-,TRBV19,few,CASSIWQGGDQPQHF
-,TRBV20-1,-,CSAVNNEQFF
-,TRBV12-5,-,CASGPGAGGSPLHF
-,TRBV7-8,-,CASSLAGWGALHF
-,TRBV5-4,-,CASSPEAYNEQFF
TRBD2,TRBV10-3,-,CAISEPQAGGGYEQYF
-,TRBV6-1,-,CASSEVGVPLGYTF
-,TRBV6-5,-,CATDKAGYYGYTF